This T cell receptor beta chain was sequenced during a study of blood T cell repertoires in COVID-19. Across the whole study: T cells, B-cell-depleted T cells, or PBMCs provided the cDNA or gDNA that served as material.

V dropped 0 bases and J dropped 3 bases, with 12 bases sitting between them. There are 15 residues in the CDR3. Germline V gene lookup returns CDR1 SGDLS and CDR2 YYNGEE. The authors' processing: Reference gene primers were amplified, and this amplification served to estimate nucleated cell counts. Produced via immunoSEQ multiplex PCR; TCRdb's table is partial and in-frame only. The V and J calls and clone size are taken from that table; D and trimming were inferred from the DNA. The table records approximately 65,000 clones, 70% to 90% of them present only once. The sample holds one count of this clone.

The clonotype comes from a middle-aged man with acute or convalescent COVID-19. The sequenced sample was peripheral blood. V is TRBV9 and J is TRBJ1-2, with D possibly matching TRBD1 (6 bases). Here the CDR3 reads CASSVGGAGDYGYTF. For the CDR3, the DNA is TGTGCCAGCAGCGTAGGAGGGGCAGGGGACTATGGCTACACCTTC.